This TCR beta chain was documented in a study of cytomegalovirus exposure and HLA in healthy donors. Germline V gives CDR1 MNHEY, CDR2 SVGAGI. V lost 5 bases, J lost 13 bases, and 20 bases lay in between. The length of the CDR3 is 14 residues. Broader study findings: The study reported that TCR beta sequences accurately predicted HLA-A and HLA-B alleles in most subjects. A later analysis showed HLA-associated TCR beta chains outstripping equally common others in clonal expansion.

The study ran its PCR with 60 Vbeta and 13 Jbeta primers. Assay used: immunoSEQ multiplex PCR; TCRdb lists only in-frame clones, some missing. The sample contains 150,000 to 200,000 clones, around nine tenths of which appear only once. In the case of this clone: The antigen is not known.

This clonotype originated in a woman between 18 and 30 years old in good health and CMV-seronegative. V and J are TRBV6-5 and TRBJ1-4; D unclear. Sequenced material: PBMCs. CDR3 amino acids: CASSRKAGQLRLFF. In DNA, the CDR3 is TGTGCCAGCAGTCGTAAAGCAGGCCAATTGAGACTGTTTTTT.